At least ten counts were recorded for the clone carrying this T cell receptor beta chain. By 5'RACE with 10-nucleotide random UMIs, the cDNA was made. TCRdb reprocessed the 5' RACE reads via MiXCR and lists one record per CDR3 protein. The sample has about 70,000 distinct CDR3 sequences, 2.5% to 4% seen once; the top ten hold about 5%. The record originates from a study of neurological immune-mediated disorders. Germline lookup yields CDR1 SGHRS and CDR2 YFSETQ. V shed 8 bases and J shed 9 bases, with 18 bases lying between them. The CDR3 is 13 residues long. The TCR originated in a woman between 50 and 59 years old with multiple sclerosis. This chain links TRBV5-1 with TRBJ2-1, with D possibly TRBD2 on 6 matching bases. Sequenced: PBMCs. The CDR3 loop is CASRGPGLSEQFF. In DNA, the CDR3 is TGCGCCAGTAGGGGACCGGGACTTAGTGAGCAGTTCTTC.